The clone carrying this T cell receptor (beta chain) appeared many times. This sample's time point: sample taken at primary tumor resection. TCRdb re-called the 5' RACE reads through MiXCR, storing one row per CDR3 protein. This table holds around 10,000 distinct CDR3 sequences, around 3.5% found once. Germline V gene data show CDR1 as SGHAT and CDR2 as FQNNGV. The length of the CDR3 is 11 residues. Trimming removed 1 base from V and 8 bases from J, with 5 bases in between. This record belongs to a study of spatial heterogeneity in lung cancer. The sequencing here drew on PBMCs, taken at surgery. The rearrangement joins TRBV11-2 to TRBJ2-5; D gene uncertain. The clonotype originates from a female donor with early-stage non-small cell lung cancer. This CDR3 is CASSLATTQYF. The CDR3, as DNA: TGTGCCAGCAGCTTAGCGACAACCCAGTACTTC.